This TCR beta chain stems from a study of blood T cells in healthy people across ages. The study, taken as a whole, reports: The recorded TCR beta diversity per million T cells decreased in a roughly linear manner with age.

To note about this clonotype: Antigen specificity is unknown.

A J-beta primer mix and a sample-barcoded 5' primer were used in a second PCR of roughly 7 to 12 cycles. Each single sample gave us at least 2.5 million CDR3-containing paired-end reads. From the 5' RACE reads, TCRdb called clonotypes with MiXCR, one entry per CDR3 protein. The table records roughly 790,000 distinct CDR3 sequences, about 42% of them present only once. Each sample used at least 6 million PBMCs. The sequence was obtained from an older woman in good health. The sequenced sample consisted of blood.

The CDR3 region has the DNA TGCAGTGCTAGAGATGGCTACTTTGACGAGCAGTACTTC. Translated: CSARDGYFDEQYF. This chain uses TRBV20-1 with TRBJ2-7; D ambiguous. The CDR3 sequence is 13 residues long. Trimming removed 0 bases from V and 5 bases from J, with 11 bases in between. Germline assignment: CDR1 DFQATT and CDR2 SNEGSKA (reference sequence).